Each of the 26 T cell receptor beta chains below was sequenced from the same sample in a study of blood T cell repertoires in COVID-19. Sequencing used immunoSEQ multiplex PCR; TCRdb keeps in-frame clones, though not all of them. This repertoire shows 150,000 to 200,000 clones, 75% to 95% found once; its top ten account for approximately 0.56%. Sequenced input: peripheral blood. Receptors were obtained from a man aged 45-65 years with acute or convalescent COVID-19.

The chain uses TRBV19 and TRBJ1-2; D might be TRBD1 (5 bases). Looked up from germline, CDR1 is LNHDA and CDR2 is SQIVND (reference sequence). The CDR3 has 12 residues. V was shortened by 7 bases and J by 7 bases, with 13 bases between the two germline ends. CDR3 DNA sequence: TGTGCCAGTAAGAGGCAGGGTGCTGGCTACACCTTC. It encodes CASKRQGAGYTF.

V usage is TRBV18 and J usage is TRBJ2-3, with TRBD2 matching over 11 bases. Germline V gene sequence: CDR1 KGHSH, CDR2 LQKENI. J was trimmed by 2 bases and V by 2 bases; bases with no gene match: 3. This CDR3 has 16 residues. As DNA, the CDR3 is TGTGCCAGCTCACCAAGACTAGCGGGAAACACAGATACGCAGTATTTT. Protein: CASSPRLAGNTDTQYF.

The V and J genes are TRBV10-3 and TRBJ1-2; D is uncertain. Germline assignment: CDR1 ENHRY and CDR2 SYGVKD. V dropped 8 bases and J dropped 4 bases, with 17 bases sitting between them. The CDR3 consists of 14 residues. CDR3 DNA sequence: TGTGCCATCCTTGGAGGGTTTTCCACCTATGGCTACACCTTC. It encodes CAILGGFSTYGYTF.

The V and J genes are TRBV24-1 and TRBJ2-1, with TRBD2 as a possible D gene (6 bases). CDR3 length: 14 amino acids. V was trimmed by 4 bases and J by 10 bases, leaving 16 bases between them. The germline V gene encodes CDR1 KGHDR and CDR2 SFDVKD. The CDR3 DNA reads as TGTGCCACCAGTGACCGGACCGGGAGAGAGGAGCAGTTCTTC. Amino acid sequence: CATSDRTGREEQFF.

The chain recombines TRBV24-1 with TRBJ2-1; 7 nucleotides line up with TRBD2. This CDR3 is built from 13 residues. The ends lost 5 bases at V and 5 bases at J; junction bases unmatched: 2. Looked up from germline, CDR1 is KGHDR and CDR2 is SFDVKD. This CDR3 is CATSASGNNEQFF. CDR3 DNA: TGTGCCACCAGTGCTAGCGGAAACAATGAGCAGTTCTTC.

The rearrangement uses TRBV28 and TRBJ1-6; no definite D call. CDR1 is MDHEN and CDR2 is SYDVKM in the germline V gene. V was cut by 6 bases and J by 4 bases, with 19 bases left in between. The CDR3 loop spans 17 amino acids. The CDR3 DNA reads TGTGCCAGCAGACCCCCACCAGATTTGTTTTATAATTCACCCCTCCACTTT. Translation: CASRPPPDLFYNSPLHF.

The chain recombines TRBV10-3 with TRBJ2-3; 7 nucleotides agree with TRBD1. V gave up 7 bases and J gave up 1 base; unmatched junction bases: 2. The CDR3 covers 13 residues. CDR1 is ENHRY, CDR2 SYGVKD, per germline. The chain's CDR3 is CAITQGGTDTQYF. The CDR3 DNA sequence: TGTGCCATCACCCAGGGGGGCACAGATACGCAGTATTTT.

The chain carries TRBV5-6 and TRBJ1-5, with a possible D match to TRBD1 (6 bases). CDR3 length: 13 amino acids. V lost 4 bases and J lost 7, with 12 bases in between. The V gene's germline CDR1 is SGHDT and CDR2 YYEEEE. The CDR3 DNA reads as TGTGCCAGCAGCGGAGGGGGGGGACAGCCCCAGCATTTT. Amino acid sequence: CASSGGGGQPQHF.

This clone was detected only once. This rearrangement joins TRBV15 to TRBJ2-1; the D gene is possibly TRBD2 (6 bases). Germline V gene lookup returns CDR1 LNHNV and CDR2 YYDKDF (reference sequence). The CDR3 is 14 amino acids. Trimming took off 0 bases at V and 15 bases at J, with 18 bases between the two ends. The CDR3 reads CATSRDRVATSWFF. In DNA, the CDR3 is TGTGCCACCAGCAGAGACCGCGTTGCGACTAGTTGGTTCTTC.

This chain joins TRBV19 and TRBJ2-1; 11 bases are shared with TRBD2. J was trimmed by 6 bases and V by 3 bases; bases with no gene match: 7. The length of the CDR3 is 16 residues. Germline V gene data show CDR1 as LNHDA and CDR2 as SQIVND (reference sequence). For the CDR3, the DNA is TGTGCCAGTAGTATCATAGCGGGAGGGCCTGCCAATGAGCAGTTCTTC. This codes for CASSIIAGGPANEQFF.

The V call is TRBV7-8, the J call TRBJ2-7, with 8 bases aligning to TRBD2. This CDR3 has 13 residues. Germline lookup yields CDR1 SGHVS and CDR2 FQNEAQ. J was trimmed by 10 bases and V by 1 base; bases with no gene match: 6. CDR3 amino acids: CASSLDLAGSQYV. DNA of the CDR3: TGTGCCAGCAGCTTAGATTTAGCGGGATCCCAGTACGTC.

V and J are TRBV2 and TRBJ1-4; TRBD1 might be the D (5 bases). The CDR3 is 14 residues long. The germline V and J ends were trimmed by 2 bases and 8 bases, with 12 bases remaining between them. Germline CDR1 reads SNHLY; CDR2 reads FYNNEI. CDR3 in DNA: TGTGCCAGCAGTGAATGGGGGGAAGGGGAAAAACTGTTTTTT. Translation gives CASSEWGEGEKLFF. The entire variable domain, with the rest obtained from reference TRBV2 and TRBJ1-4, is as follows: EPEVTQTPSHQVTQMGQEVILRCVPISNHLYFYWYRQILGQKVEFLVSFYNNEISEKSEIFDDQFSVERPDGSNFTLKIRSTKLEDSAMYFCASSEWGEGEKLFFGSGTQLSVL.

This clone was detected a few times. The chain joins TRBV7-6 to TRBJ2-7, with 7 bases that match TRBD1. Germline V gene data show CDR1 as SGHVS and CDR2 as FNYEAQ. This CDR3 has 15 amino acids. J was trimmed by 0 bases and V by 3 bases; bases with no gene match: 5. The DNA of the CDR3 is TGTGCCAGCAGCTTTGGGACAGACAGCTCCTACGAGCAGTACTTC. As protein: CASSFGTDSSYEQYF. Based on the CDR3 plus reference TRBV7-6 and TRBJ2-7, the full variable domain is GAGVSQSPRYKVTKRGQDVALRCDPISGHVSLYWYRQALGQGPEFLTYFNYEAQQDKSGLPNDRFSAERPEGSISTLTIQRTEQRDSAMYRCASSFGTDSSYEQYFGPGTRLTVT.

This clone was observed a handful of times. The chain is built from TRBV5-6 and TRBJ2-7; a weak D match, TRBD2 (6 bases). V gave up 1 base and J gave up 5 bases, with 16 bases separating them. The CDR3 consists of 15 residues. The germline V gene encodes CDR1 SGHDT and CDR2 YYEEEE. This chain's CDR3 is CASSLTSTRGDEQYV. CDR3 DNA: TGTGCCAGCAGCTTGACTTCCACACGCGGGGACGAGCAGTACGTC.

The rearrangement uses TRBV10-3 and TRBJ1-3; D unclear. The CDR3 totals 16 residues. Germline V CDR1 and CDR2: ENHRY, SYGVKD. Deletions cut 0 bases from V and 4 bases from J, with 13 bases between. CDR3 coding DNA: TGTGCCATCAGTGAGTCCTGGGTCTCGGAGGGAAACACCATATATTTT. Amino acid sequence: CAISESWVSEGNTIYF.

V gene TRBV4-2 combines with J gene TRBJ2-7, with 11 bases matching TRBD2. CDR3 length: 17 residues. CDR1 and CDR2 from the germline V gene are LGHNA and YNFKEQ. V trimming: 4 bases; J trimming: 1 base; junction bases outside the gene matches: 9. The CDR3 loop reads CASSRTAGTSGSYEQYF. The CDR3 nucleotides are TGTGCCAGCAGCCGGACAGCAGGGACTAGCGGATCCTACGAGCAGTACTTC.

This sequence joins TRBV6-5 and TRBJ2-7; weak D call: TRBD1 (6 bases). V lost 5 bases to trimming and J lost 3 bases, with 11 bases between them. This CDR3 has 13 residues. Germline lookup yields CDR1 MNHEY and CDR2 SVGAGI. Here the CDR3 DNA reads TGTGCCAGCAGTCCCCGGACAGTCTACGAGCAGTACGTC. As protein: CASSPRTVYEQYV.

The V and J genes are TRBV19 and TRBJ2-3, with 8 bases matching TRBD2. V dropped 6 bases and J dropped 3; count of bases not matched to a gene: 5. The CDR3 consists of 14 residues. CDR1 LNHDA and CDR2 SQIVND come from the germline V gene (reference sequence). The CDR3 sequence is CASRKRGLTDTQYF. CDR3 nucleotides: TGTGCCAGTAGAAAGCGGGGGCTGACAGATACGCAGTATTTT.

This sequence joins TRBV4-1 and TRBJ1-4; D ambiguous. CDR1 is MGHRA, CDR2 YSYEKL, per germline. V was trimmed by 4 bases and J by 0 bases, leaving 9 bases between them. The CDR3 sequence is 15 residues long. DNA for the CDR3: TGCGCCAGCAGCCCGCCCTATGCAACTAATGAAAAACTGTTTTTT. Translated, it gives CASSPPYATNEKLFF.

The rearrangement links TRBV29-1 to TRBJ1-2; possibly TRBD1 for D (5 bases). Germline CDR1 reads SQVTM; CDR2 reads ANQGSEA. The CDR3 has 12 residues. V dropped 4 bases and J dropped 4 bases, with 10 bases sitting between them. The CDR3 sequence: CSVARVGYGYTF. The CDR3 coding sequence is TGCAGCGTTGCCAGGGTTGGCTATGGCTACACCTTC. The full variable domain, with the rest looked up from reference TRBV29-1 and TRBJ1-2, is SAVISQKPSRDICQRGTSLTIQCQVDSQVTMMFWYRQQPGQSLTLIATANQGSEATYESGFVIDKFPISRPNLTFSTLTVSNMSPEDSSIYLCSVARVGYGYTFGSGTRLTVV.

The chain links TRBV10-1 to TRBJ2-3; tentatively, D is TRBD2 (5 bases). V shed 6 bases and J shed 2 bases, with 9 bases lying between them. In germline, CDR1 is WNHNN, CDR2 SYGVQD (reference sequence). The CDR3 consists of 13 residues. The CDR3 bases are TGCGCCAGCAGCCGGGATCCCACAGATACGCAGTATTTT. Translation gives CASSRDPTDTQYF.

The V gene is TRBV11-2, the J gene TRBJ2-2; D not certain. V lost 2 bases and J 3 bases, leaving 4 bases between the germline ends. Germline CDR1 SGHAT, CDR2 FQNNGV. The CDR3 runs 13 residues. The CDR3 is CASSLYDTGELFF. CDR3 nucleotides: TGTGCCAGCAGCTTATATGACACCGGGGAGCTGTTTTTT.

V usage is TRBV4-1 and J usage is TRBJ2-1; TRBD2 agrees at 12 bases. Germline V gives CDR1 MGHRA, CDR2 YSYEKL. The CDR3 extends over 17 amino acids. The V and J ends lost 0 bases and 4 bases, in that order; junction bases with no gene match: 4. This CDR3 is CASSQDPGTSGYNEQFF. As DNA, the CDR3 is TGCGCCAGCAGCCAAGATCCTGGGACTAGCGGGTACAATGAGCAGTTCTTC.

CDR3 region: CASSYSEGNYGYTF. The CDR3 coding sequence is TGTGCCAGCAGTTACTCCGAGGGTAACTATGGCTACACCTTC. The chain employs TRBV6-6 and TRBJ1-2; D unclear. V lost 0 bases to trimming and J lost 1 base, with 6 bases between them. The CDR3 length is 14 residues. Germline V CDR1 and CDR2: MNHNY, SVGAGI (reference sequence).

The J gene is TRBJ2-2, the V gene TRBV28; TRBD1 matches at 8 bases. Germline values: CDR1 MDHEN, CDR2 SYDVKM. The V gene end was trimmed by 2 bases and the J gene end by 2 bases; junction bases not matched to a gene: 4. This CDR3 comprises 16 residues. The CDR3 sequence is CASSLPGGVNTGELFF. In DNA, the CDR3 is TGTGCCAGCAGTTTACCAGGGGGCGTCAACACCGGGGAGCTGTTTTTT.

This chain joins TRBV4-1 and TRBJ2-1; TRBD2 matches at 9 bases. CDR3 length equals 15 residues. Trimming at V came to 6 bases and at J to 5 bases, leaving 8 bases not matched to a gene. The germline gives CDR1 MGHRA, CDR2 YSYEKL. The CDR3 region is CASREAGGSHNEQFF. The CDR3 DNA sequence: TGCGCCAGCAGGGAAGCGGGGGGTTCCCACAATGAGCAGTTCTTC.